This T cell receptor beta chain was profiled in a study of T cells in Graves' hyperthyroidism and ophthalmopathy. Regions amplified from RNA transcripts were the TCR beta CDR3 regions. When the TCR CDR3 underwent first-round RT-PCR, the HTBI primer set was used. MiXCR was run by TCRdb on the multiplex PCR reads, yielding one entry per CDR3 protein. This sample has under 400,000 distinct CDR3 sequences, with about 13% found just once. CDR3 length: 14 amino acids. The germline V gene has CDR1 SGHDT and CDR2 YYEEEE. Deletions cut 0 bases from V and 0 bases from J, with 7 bases between. There are a few counts of this clonotype.

The TCR was taken from a woman between 18 and 30 years old with Graves' hyperthyroidism. This sequence joins TRBV5-6 and TRBJ2-7; D possibly corresponds to TRBD1 (5 bases). Sequencing input: blood. The CDR3 sequence is CASSLGQPSYEQYF. For the CDR3, the DNA is TGTGCCAGCAGCTTGGGACAGCCCTCCTACGAGCAGTACTTC.